These 14 T cell receptor beta chains share one sample of origin, sequenced in a study of T cell changes during pregnancy in multiple sclerosis. Only in-frame clones appear in the TCRdb table, and some are missing; sequencing was by immunoSEQ multiplex PCR. The sample lists about 79,000 clones; over 85% were seen once. The sequencing used peripheral blood, collected in the second trimester of pregnancy. The receptors come from a female donor in good health, enrolled as a control in a pregnancy study.

The chain recombines TRBV5-6 with TRBJ1-2; D unresolved. Trimming pared 0 bases from V and 4 bases from J, leaving 7 bases between. From germline, CDR1 is SGHDT and CDR2 YYEEEE. This CDR3 region has 13 residues. CDR3 coding DNA: TGTGCCAGCAGCTTGGCGGAGGGCTATGGCTACACCTTC. This codes for CASSLAEGYGYTF.

The chain employs TRBV10-3 and TRBJ1-1, with D tentatively TRBD1 (6 bases). The CDR3 covers 14 residues. CDR1 ENHRY and CDR2 SYGVKD come from the germline V gene. V gave up 0 bases and J gave up 5 bases, with 10 bases separating them. The CDR3 nucleotides are TGTGCCATCAGTGAGTCTAGGGGGGGGACTGAAGCTTTCTTT. Protein: CAISESRGGTEAFF.

CDR3 in DNA: TGTGCCAGCAGCCAAGGAACAGTTTACCGTTTCTATGGCTACACCTTC. Translation: CASSQGTVYRFYGYTF. The V call is TRBV14, the J call TRBJ1-2, with unresolved D. V lost 1 base and J 4 bases, leaving 16 bases between the germline ends. This CDR3 is 16 amino acids long. Germline V gene lookup returns CDR1 SGHDN and CDR2 FVKESK.

The V gene is TRBV6-5, the J gene TRBJ1-6, with 7 bases identical to TRBD1. The CDR3 consists of 14 residues. The germline gives CDR1 MNHEY, CDR2 SVGAGI. V was pared by 2 bases and J by 9 bases, with 4 bases of the junction left unmatched. CDR3 loop: CASSYGGGASPLHF. The CDR3, as DNA: TGTGCCAGCAGTTACGGAGGGGGCGCTTCACCCCTCCACTTT.

The chain joins TRBV7-9 to TRBJ1-3; TRBD1 matches 7 bases. Trimming took 4 bases from V and 2 from J; bases not matched to a gene: 11. This CDR3 is built from 17 residues. Germline values: CDR1 SEHNR, CDR2 FQNEAQ (reference sequence). This chain's CDR3 is CASSSPLTGIAGNTIYF. The CDR3 nucleotides are TGTGCCAGCAGCTCCCCTTTGACAGGGATCGCTGGAAACACCATATATTTT.

This clone appeared a single time. The chain uses TRBV9 and TRBJ2-1; 7 bases map to TRBD1. Trimming took 4 bases from V and 7 from J; bases not matched to a gene: 8. Germline values: CDR1 SGDLS, CDR2 YYNGEE. This CDR3 is 14 amino acids long. The CDR3 sequence is CASSPTNRGNEQFF. The CDR3 DNA reads as TGTGCCAGCAGCCCGACCAACAGGGGTAATGAGCAGTTCTTC.

V usage is TRBV27 and J usage is TRBJ1-5; D might be TRBD1 (5 bases). This CDR3 region has 14 residues. V shed 2 bases and J shed 3 bases, with 8 bases lying between them. Germline V CDR1 and CDR2: MNHEY, SMNVEV (reference sequence). CDR3 sequence: CASSLGGVNQPQHF. CDR3 DNA sequence: TGTGCCAGCAGTTTAGGAGGGGTCAATCAGCCCCAGCATTTT.

A single count supports this clone. J is TRBJ2-7 and V is TRBV9; D not certain. The CDR3 runs to 15 residues. The germline V gene has CDR1 SGDLS and CDR2 YYNGEE. The germline V and J ends were trimmed by 0 bases and 10 bases, with 20 bases remaining between them. The CDR3 bases are TGTGCCAGCAGCGTAGGCATGGAGCTCAACTCCCCCCAGTACTTC. Translating gives CASSVGMELNSPQYF. Variable domain in full (rest from reference TRBV9 and TRBJ2-7): DSGVTQTPKHLITATGQRVTLRCSPRSGDLSVYWYQQSLDQGLQFLIQYYNGEERAKGNILERFSAQQFPDLHSELNLSSLELGDSALYFCASSVGMELNSPQYFGPGTRLTVT.

The J gene is TRBJ1-5, the V gene TRBV29-1; 8 bases line up with TRBD1. This CDR3 has 15 amino acids. Germline values: CDR1 SQVTM, CDR2 ANQGSEA. With 2 bases clipped from V and 7 bases from J, the junction kept 10 bases outside the gene matches. Here the CDR3 DNA reads TGCAGCGTTGAATTCGCAGGGGGCGCGGGACAGCCCCAGCATTTT. This translates into CSVEFAGGAGQPQHF.

This clone was observed once. V and J are TRBV14 and TRBJ1-1; the D is unclear. The V end was cut by 0 bases, the J end by 4 bases, with 6 bases between. The CDR3 is made up of 13 amino acids. Germline loops: CDR1 SGHDN, CDR2 FVKESK. CDR3 residues: CASSQELRTEAFF. In DNA, the CDR3 is TGTGCCAGCAGCCAAGAGTTGCGCACTGAAGCTTTCTTT. Full variable domain (remainder filled in from reference TRBV14 and TRBJ1-1): EAGVTQFPSHSVIEKGQTVTLRCDPISGHDNLYWYRRVMGKEIKFLLHFVKESKQDESGMPNNRFLAERTGGTYSTLKVQPAELEDSGVYFCASSQELRTEAFFGQGTRLTVV.

The chain combines TRBV19 with TRBJ1-2; weak D call: TRBD1 (5 bases). Germline CDR1 and CDR2: LNHDA and SQIVND (reference sequence). Trimming cost V 6 bases and J 3 bases, with 14 bases left between them. The CDR3 is 14 residues long. DNA of the CDR3: TGTGCCAGTAGCCCGGACAAGCCCTACTATGGCTACACCTTC. This gives the protein CASSPDKPYYGYTF.

V usage is TRBV15 and J usage is TRBJ1-5; 8 nucleotides match TRBD1. V was clipped by 0 bases and J by 0 bases; unmatched bases: 16. Germline loops: CDR1 LNHNV, CDR2 YYDKDF (reference sequence). This CDR3 contains 21 residues. In nucleotides, the CDR3 is TGTGCCACCAGCAGAGATTACCTCCAAACAGGGGGGGTACATAGCAATCAGCCCCAGCATTTT. It codes for CATSRDYLQTGGVHSNQPQHF.

This chain joins TRBV6-5 and TRBJ1-1; 9 nucleotides agree with TRBD1. V dropped 4 bases and J dropped 1; count of bases not matched to a gene: 4. The CDR3 length is 15 residues. CDR1 is MNHEY and CDR2 is SVGAGI in the germline V gene. CDR3 region: CASSSPDRGNTEAFF. CDR3 nucleotides: TGTGCCAGCAGTTCCCCGGACAGGGGGAACACTGAAGCTTTCTTT.

This clone appeared a few times. The genes are TRBV30 and TRBJ1-1; D ambiguous. Trimming took off 2 bases at V and 3 bases at J, with 10 bases between the two ends. The CDR3 extends over 13 amino acids. Germline CDR1 and CDR2: GTSNPN and SVGIG (reference sequence). CDR3: CAWSPDQDTEAFF. The CDR3 nucleotides read TGTGCCTGGAGTCCCGACCAGGACACTGAAGCTTTCTTT.